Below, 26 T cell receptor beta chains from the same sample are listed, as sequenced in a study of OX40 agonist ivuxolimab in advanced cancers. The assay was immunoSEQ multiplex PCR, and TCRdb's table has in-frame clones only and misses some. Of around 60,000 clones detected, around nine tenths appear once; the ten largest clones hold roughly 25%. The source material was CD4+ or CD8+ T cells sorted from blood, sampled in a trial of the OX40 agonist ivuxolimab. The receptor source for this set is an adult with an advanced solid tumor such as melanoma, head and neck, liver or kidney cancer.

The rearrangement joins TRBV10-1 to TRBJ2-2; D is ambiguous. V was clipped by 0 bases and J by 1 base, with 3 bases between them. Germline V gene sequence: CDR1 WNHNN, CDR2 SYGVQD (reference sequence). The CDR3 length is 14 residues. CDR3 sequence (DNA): TGCGCCAGCAGTGAGTCCCTGAACACCGGGGAGCTGTTTTTT. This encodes CASSESLNTGELFF.

CDR3: CASSTLVDAQYF. CDR3 nucleotides: TGTGCCAGCAGCACACTAGTGGATGCGCAGTATTTT. The chain has TRBV13 and TRBJ2-3; possible D gene TRBD2, 5 bases. Germline V gene data show CDR1 as PRHDT and CDR2 as FYEKMQ (reference sequence). V gave up 5 bases and J gave up 10 bases, with 13 bases separating them. This CDR3 is built from 12 residues.

As DNA, the CDR3 is TGTGCCAGCAGTTTAGCCCCCCGGGGTCCTGAAGCTTTCTTT. It codes for CASSLAPRGPEAFF. This chain links TRBV27 with TRBJ1-1; D is unclear. The CDR3 length is 14 residues. The germline V and J ends were trimmed by 2 bases and 6 bases, with 13 bases remaining between them. Germline V gene sequence: CDR1 MNHEY, CDR2 SMNVEV (reference sequence).

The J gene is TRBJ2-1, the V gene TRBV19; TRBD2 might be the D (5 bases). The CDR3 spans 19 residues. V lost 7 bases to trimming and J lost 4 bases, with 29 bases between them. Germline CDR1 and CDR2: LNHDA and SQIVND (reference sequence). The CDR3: CASTPLSGYAGSNYNEQFF. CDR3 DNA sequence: TGTGCCAGTACCCCTCTATCGGGCTACGCGGGCTCGAATTACAATGAGCAGTTCTTC.

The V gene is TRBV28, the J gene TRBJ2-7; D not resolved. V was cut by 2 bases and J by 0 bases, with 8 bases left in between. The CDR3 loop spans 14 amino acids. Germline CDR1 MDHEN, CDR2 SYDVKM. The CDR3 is CASSLPESSYEQYF. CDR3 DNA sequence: TGTGCCAGCAGTTTACCAGAAAGCTCCTACGAGCAGTACTTC.

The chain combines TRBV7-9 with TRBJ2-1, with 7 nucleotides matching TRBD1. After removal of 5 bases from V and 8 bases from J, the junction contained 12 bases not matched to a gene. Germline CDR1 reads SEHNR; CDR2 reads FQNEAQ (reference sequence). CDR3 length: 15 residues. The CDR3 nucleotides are TGTGCCAGCAGCACAGGGGTGGGCACACCACATGAGCAGTTCTTC. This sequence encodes CASSTGVGTPHEQFF. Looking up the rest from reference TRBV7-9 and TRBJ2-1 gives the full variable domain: DTGVSQNPRHKITKRGQNVTFRCDPISEHNRLYWYRQTLGQGPEFLTYFQNEAQLEKSRLLSDRFSAERPKGSFSTLEIQRTEQGDSAMYLCASSTGVGTPHEQFFGPGTRLTVL.

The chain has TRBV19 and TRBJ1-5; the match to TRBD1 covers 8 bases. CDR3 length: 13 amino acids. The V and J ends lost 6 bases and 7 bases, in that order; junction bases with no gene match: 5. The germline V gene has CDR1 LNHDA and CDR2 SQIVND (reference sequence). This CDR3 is CASSPTGDQPQHF. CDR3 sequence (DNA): TGTGCCAGTAGCCCGACAGGGGACCAGCCCCAGCATTTT.

This CDR3 reads CASGPPTGYEQYF. The CDR3 DNA sequence: TGTGCTAGTGGTCCGCCGACAGGGTACGAGCAGTACTTC. The chain combines TRBV12-5 with TRBJ2-7; 7 bases agree with TRBD1. The CDR3 contains 13 residues. Germline lookup yields CDR1 LGHNT and CDR2 FRNRAP. V lost 5 bases to trimming and J lost 4 bases; unmatched junction nucleotides: 5.

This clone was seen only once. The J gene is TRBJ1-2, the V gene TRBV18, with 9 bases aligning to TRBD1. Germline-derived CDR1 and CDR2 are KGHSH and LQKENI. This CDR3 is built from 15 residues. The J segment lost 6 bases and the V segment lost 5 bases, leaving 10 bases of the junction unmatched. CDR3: CASSALTGQGDGYTF. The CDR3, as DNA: TGTGCCAGCTCAGCGTTAACGGGACAGGGCGATGGCTACACCTTC.

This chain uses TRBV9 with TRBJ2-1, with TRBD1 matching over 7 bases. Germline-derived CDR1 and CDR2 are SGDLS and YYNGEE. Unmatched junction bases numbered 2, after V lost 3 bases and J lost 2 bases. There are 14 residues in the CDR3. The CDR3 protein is CASSGGQTYNEQFF. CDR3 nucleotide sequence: TGTGCCAGCAGCGGGGGACAGACCTACAATGAGCAGTTCTTC.

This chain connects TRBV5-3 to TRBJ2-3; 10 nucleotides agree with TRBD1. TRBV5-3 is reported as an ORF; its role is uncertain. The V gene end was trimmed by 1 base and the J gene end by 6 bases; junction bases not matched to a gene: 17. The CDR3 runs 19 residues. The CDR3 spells CARSLNTRQGAHGMDTQYF. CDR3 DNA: TGTGCCAGAAGCTTGAACACAAGACAGGGGGCGCATGGTATGGATACGCAGTATTTT.

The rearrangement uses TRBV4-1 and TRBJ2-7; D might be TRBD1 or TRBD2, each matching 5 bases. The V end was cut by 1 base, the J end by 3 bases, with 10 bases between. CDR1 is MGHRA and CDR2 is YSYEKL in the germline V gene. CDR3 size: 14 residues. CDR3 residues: CASSQGRGDYEQYF. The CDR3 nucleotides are TGCGCCAGCAGCCAAGGTCGAGGGGACTACGAGCAGTACTTC.

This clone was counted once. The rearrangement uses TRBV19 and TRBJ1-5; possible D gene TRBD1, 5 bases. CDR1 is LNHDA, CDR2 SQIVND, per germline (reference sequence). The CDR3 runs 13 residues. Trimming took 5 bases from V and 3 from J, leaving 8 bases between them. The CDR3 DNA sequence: TGTGCCAGTAGTCCCAGGGTCAATCAGCCCCAGCATTTT. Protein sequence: CASSPRVNQPQHF.

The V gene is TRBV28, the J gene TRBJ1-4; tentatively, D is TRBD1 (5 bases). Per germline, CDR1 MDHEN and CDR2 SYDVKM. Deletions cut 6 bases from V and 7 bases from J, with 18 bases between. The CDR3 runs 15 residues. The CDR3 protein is CASRPSRDWAEKLFF. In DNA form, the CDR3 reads TGTGCCAGCAGACCCTCCCGGGACTGGGCTGAAAAACTGTTTTTT.

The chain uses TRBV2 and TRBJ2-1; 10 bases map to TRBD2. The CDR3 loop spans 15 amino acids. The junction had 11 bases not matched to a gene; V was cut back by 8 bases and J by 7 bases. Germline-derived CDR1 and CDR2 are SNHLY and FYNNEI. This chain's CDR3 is CASANSGRSSNEQFF. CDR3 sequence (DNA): TGTGCCAGCGCTAATAGCGGGAGGAGTTCGAATGAGCAGTTCTTC.

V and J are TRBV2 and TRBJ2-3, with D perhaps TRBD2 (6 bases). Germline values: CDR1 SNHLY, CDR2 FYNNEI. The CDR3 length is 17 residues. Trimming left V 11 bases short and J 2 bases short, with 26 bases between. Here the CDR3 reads CARTRGNVGGTTDTQYF. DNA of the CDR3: TGTGCCCGAACGCGGGGTAATGTGGGCGGAACCACAGATACGCAGTATTTT.

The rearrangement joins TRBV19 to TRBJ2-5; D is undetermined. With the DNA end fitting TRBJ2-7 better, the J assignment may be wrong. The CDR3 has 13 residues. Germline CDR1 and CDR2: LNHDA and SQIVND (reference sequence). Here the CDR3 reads CASSNGLAYEQYF. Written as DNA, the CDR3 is TGTGCCAGTAGTAACGGTCTTGCCTACGAGCAGTACTTC.

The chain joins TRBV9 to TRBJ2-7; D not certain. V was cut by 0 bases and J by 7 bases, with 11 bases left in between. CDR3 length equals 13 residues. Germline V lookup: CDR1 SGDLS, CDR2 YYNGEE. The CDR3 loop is CASSVAPSLEQYF. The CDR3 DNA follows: TGTGCCAGCAGCGTAGCCCCCTCTTTAGAGCAGTACTTC.

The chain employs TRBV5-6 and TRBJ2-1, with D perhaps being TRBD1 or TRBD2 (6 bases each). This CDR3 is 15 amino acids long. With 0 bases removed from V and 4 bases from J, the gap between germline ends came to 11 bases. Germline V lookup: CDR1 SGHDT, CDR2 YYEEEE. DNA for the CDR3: TGTGCCAGCAGCTTGGCGGGGGCCGCGTACAATGAGCAGTTCTTC. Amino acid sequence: CASSLAGAAYNEQFF.

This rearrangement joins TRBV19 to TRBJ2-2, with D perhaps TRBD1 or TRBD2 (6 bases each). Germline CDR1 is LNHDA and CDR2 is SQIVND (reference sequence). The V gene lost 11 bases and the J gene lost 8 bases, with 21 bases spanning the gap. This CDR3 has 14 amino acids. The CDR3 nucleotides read TGTGCCTCCCAAAGGGGGACTCCTCGAGGGGAGCTGTTTTTT. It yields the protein CASQRGTPRGELFF.

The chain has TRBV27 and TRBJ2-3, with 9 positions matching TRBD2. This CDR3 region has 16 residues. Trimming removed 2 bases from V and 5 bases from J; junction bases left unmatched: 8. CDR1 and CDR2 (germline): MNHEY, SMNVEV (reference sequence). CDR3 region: CASSLDAGGPGDTQYF. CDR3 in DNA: TGTGCCAGCAGTTTAGACGCGGGAGGGCCCGGAGATACGCAGTATTTT.

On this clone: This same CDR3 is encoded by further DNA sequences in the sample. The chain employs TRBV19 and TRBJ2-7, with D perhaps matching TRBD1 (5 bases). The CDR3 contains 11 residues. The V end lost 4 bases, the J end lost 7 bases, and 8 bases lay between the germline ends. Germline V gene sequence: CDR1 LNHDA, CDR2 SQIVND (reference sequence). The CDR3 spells CASSTSGEQYF. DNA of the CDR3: TGTGCCAGTAGTACCTCAGGGGAGCAGTACTTC.

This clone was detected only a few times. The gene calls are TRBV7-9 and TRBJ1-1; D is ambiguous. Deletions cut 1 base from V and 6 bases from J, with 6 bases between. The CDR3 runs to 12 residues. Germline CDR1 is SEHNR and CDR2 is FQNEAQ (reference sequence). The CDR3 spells CASSLGWAEAFF. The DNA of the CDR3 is TGTGCCAGCAGCTTAGGTTGGGCTGAAGCTTTCTTT.

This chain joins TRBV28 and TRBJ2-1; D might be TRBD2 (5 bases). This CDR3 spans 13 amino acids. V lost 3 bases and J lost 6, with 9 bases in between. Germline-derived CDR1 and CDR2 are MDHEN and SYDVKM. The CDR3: CASSFRGGNEQFF. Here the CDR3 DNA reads TGTGCCAGCAGTTTTCGGGGTGGCAATGAGCAGTTCTTC. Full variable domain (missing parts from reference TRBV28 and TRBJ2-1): DVKVTQSSRYLVKRTGEKVFLECVQDMDHENMFWYRQDPGLGLRLIYFSYDVKMKEKGDIPEGYSVSREKKERFSLILESASTNQTSMYLCASSFRGGNEQFFGPGTRLTVL.

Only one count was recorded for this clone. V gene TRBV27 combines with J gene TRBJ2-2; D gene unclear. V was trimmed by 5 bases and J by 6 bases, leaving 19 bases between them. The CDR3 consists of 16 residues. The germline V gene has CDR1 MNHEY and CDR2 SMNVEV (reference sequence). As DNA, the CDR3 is TGTGCCAGCAGTCCTTTTCTTCTTCAAGAAGCCGGGGAGCTGTTTTTT. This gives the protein CASSPFLLQEAGELFF.

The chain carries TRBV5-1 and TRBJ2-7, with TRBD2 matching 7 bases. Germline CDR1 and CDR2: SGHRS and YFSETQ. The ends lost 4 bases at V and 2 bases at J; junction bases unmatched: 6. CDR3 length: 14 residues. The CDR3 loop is CASSGRAGAYEQYF. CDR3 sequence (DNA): TGCGCCAGCAGCGGGAGGGCCGGGGCCTACGAGCAGTACTTC. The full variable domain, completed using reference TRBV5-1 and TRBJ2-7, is KAGVTQTPRYLIKTRGQQVTLSCSPISGHRSVSWYQQTPGQGLQFLFEYFSETQRNKGNFPGRFSGRQFSNSRSEMNVSTLELGDSALYLCASSGRAGAYEQYFGPGTRLTVT.